Described below is a single TCR beta chain sequence and its context. The data belong to a study of blood T cell repertoires in COVID-19. Germline CDR1 reads WNHNN; CDR2 reads SYGVQD (reference sequence). Trimming removed 5 bases from V and 2 bases from J, with 9 bases in between. There are 13 residues in the CDR3. In the original analysis: Cell counts per sample came from amplifying reference gene primers. Assay used: immunoSEQ multiplex PCR; TCRdb lists only in-frame clones, some missing. The V and J calls and the clone size are those of that table, but D and trimming were determined from the DNA. The repertoire has fewer than 250,000 clones, roughly 85% of them found once; the top ten carry about 4.8%.

V and J are TRBV10-1 and TRBJ1-1; D is unresolved. Sequencing used PBMCs or T cells enriched from blood (not recorded which). The receptor's source is a woman between 50 and 59 years old who had been exposed to COVID-19. The CDR3 sequence is CASSSTRNTEAFF. CDR3 nucleotide sequence: TGCGCCAGCAGTTCGACACGAAACACTGAAGCTTTCTTT.